The T cell receptor (beta chain) described here comes from a study of technical replicates of blood from a few donors. Clones were read by immunoSEQ multiplex PCR, and TCRdb kept only the in-frame ones, dropping some. The top ten clones hold approximately 0.27% of a sample with 55,000 to 80,000 clones, approximately 93% of them seen once. This clone was recorded only once. Germline V gene data show CDR1 as MNHNS and CDR2 as SASEGT. The V end lost 6 bases, the J end lost 0 bases, and 9 bases lay between the germline ends. The CDR3 covers 14 residues. This chain connects TRBV6-1 to TRBJ1-3, with D possibly matching TRBD1 (5 bases). Sample: T cells isolated from PBMCs. This clonotype was obtained from a human donor in good health. In DNA form, the CDR3 reads TGTGCCAGCAGGGACACCCTCTCTGGAAACACCATATATTTT. It specifies CASRDTLSGNTIYF.